A single sample gave rise to the 31 T cell receptor beta chains below, sequenced in a study of cytomegalovirus exposure and HLA in healthy donors. Use of 60 Vbeta and 13 Jbeta primers characterized the PCR. The method was immunoSEQ multiplex PCR; TCRdb's version includes in-frame clones alone and lacks a portion of them. The table lists around 100,000 clones, 84% of them singletons. The sequencing input was PBMCs. The origin of the receptors is a woman aged 18-29 years in good health and CMV-seropositive.

V usage is TRBV12-5 and J usage is TRBJ2-7, with 14 bases fitting TRBD2. V lost 3 bases, J lost 6 bases, and 10 bases stayed unmatched. Germline V gives CDR1 LGHNT, CDR2 FRNRAP. The CDR3 spans 17 residues. CDR3 DNA: TGTGCTAGTGGTTTCGGGACTAGCGGGAGTAATGTACGCGAGCAGTACTTC. Residues: CASGFGTSGSNVREQYF.

J is TRBJ2-1 and V is TRBV7-2, with D possibly TRBD1 on 5 matching bases. Trimming stripped 1 base from V and 8 bases from J, with 9 bases between. This CDR3 has 13 amino acids. The germline V gene encodes CDR1 SGHTA and CDR2 FQGNSA. The CDR3 DNA reads as TGTGCCAGCAGCTTAGGAGCAGGGTATGAGCAGTTCTTC. The encoded protein is CASSLGAGYEQFF. The full variable domain, its missing parts supplied by reference TRBV7-2 and TRBJ2-1, is GAGVSQSPSNKVTEKGKDVELRCDPISGHTALYWYRQSLGQGLEFLIYFQGNSAPDKSGLPSDRFSAERTGGSVSTLTIQRTQQEDSAVYLCASSLGAGYEQFFGPGTRLTVL.

The genes are TRBV7-9 and TRBJ1-1; 10 bases align to TRBD1. Germline V lookup: CDR1 SEHNR, CDR2 FQNEAQ (reference sequence). The CDR3 has 16 amino acids. Unmatched junction bases numbered 10, after V lost 5 bases and J lost 4 bases. The CDR3 sequence: CASSPIGRTGGTEAFF. The CDR3 coding sequence is TGTGCCAGCAGCCCCATAGGGCGGACAGGGGGCACTGAAGCTTTCTTT.

The chain joins TRBV14 to TRBJ2-4; D may be TRBD2 (5 bases). V was trimmed by 1 base and J by 0 bases, leaving 10 bases between them. CDR3 length: 16 residues. The germline CDR1 and CDR2 sequences are SGHDN and FVKESK. The CDR3 reads CASSQGRGLAKNIQYF. CDR3 in DNA: TGTGCCAGCAGCCAAGGGAGAGGACTAGCCAAAAACATTCAGTACTTC.

V is TRBV27 and J is TRBJ1-5, with 7 positions matching TRBD1. V gave up 8 bases and J gave up 2 bases; unmatched junction bases: 15. This CDR3 is built from 17 residues. The germline gives CDR1 MNHEY, CDR2 SMNVEV (reference sequence). The CDR3 protein is CASALGRGSEGNQPQHF. Written as DNA, the CDR3 is TGTGCCAGCGCATTGGGCAGGGGGTCGGAAGGCAATCAGCCCCAGCATTTT.

This sequence joins TRBV14 and TRBJ2-1; D is unclear. V was clipped by 4 bases and J by 4 bases, with 11 bases between them. The germline gives CDR1 SGHDN, CDR2 FVKESK. This CDR3 is built from 14 residues. The CDR3 DNA sequence: TGTGCCAGCAGCCTTAGAACGATTTACAATGAGCAGTTCTTC. The encoded protein is CASSLRTIYNEQFF.

This clone has a single count. CDR3 loop: CASSLTGGAIYYNEQFF. The CDR3 DNA sequence: TGTGCCAGCAGCTTGACGGGCGGGGCGATCTACTACAATGAGCAGTTCTTC. This chain connects TRBV5-4 to TRBJ2-1; possible D gene TRBD2, 6 bases. The CDR3 spans 17 residues. Germline V CDR1 and CDR2: SGHNT, YYREEE (reference sequence). Trimming shortened V by 1 base and J by 3 bases, and 17 bases separated the two germline ends.

The chain combines TRBV6-1 with TRBJ2-7, with D perhaps matching TRBD1 (6 bases). Germline values: CDR1 MNHNS, CDR2 SASEGT. Trimming shortened V by 4 bases and J by 5 bases, and 12 bases separated the two germline ends. This CDR3 is 13 amino acids long. As DNA, the CDR3 is TGTGCCAGCAGTGCCTCAGGGGTCCACGAGCAGTACTTC. It specifies CASSASGVHEQYF.

This clone was seen only a few times. This sequence joins TRBV4-2 and TRBJ2-6, with 11 bases aligning to TRBD1. CDR1 LGHNA and CDR2 YNFKEQ come from the germline V gene. The V and J ends lost 4 bases and 2 bases, in that order; junction bases with no gene match: 10. This CDR3 has 19 amino acids. The CDR3 sequence: CASSPRVPGQGAGANVLTF. The DNA for the CDR3 is TGTGCCAGCAGCCCGCGGGTCCCGGGACAGGGGGCTGGGGCCAACGTCCTGACTTTC.

The chain couples TRBV6-5 to TRBJ2-6, with D unresolved. This CDR3 spans 15 amino acids. V lost 6 bases and J lost 0, with 9 bases in between. CDR1 MNHEY and CDR2 SVGAGI come from the germline V gene. CDR3 coding DNA: TGTGCCAGCAGCCTACAGAACTCTGGGGCCAACGTCCTGACTTTC. As protein: CASSLQNSGANVLTF.

V and J are TRBV6-6 and TRBJ2-5; a weak D match, TRBD1 (6 bases). The germline V and J ends were trimmed by 2 bases and 5 bases, with 12 bases remaining between them. The CDR3 contains 14 residues. Per the germline V gene, CDR1 is MNHNY and CDR2 is SVGAGI (reference sequence). CDR3 nucleotide sequence: TGTGCCAGCAGTTACGGGGGCCACTCGGAGACCCAGTACTTC. It translates to CASSYGGHSETQYF.

V is TRBV13 and J is TRBJ1-1; 7 nucleotides line up with TRBD1. The junction had 5 bases not matched to a gene; V was cut back by 0 bases and J by 10 bases. The germline V gene encodes CDR1 PRHDT and CDR2 FYEKMQ (reference sequence). The CDR3 totals 13 residues. The CDR3 is CASSLGTQGVAFF. CDR3 nucleotide sequence: TGTGCCAGCAGCTTAGGGACGCAGGGGGTAGCTTTCTTT.

This chain joins TRBV5-1 and TRBJ2-1; D unclear. With 4 bases removed from V and 8 bases from J, the gap between germline ends came to 13 bases. CDR3 length: 13 amino acids. Germline CDR1 reads SGHRS; CDR2 reads YFSETQ. The CDR3 loop reads CASSSAITDEQFF. Written as DNA, the CDR3 is TGCGCCAGCAGCAGCGCCATTACCGATGAGCAGTTCTTC.

This chain connects TRBV5-6 to TRBJ2-3, with 8 bases identical to TRBD2. The junction had 7 bases not matched to a gene; V was cut back by 2 bases and J by 2 bases. Per germline, CDR1 SGHDT and CDR2 YYEEEE. The CDR3 runs to 16 residues. CDR3: CASSFRGTRATDTQYF. The CDR3 DNA follows: TGTGCCAGCAGCTTTAGAGGGACTAGAGCCACAGATACGCAGTATTTT. Combining the CDR3 with reference TRBV5-6 and TRBJ2-3 gives the whole variable domain DAGVTQSPTHLIKTRGQQVTLRCSPKSGHDTVSWYQQALGQGPQFIFQYYEEEERQRGNFPDRFSGHQFPNYSSELNVNALLLGDSALYLCASSFRGTRATDTQYFGPGTRLTVL.

The chain has TRBV19 and TRBJ1-5; D is uncertain. Trimming took off 3 bases at V and 5 bases at J, with 5 bases between the two ends. The CDR3 contains 12 residues. CDR1 is LNHDA and CDR2 is SQIVND in the germline V gene (reference sequence). The CDR3 protein is CASSIDYQPQHF. Written as DNA, the CDR3 is TGTGCCAGTAGTATTGACTATCAGCCCCAGCATTTT. Full variable domain (remainder filled in from reference TRBV19 and TRBJ1-5): DGGITQSPKYLFRKEGQNVTLSCEQNLNHDAMYWYRQDPGQGLRLIYYSQIVNDFQKGDIAEGYSVSREKKESFPLTVTSAQKNPTAFYLCASSIDYQPQHFGDGTRLSIL.

The V gene is TRBV5-1, the J gene TRBJ1-6, with 9 bases that match TRBD1. Germline V gene lookup returns CDR1 SGHRS and CDR2 YFSETQ. Trimming cost V 0 bases and J 10 bases; bases outside gene matches: 2. The CDR3 runs to 14 residues. The DNA for the CDR3 is TGCGCCAGCAGCTTGGAACAGGGGGCCTCACCCCTCCACTTT. Translation: CASSLEQGASPLHF.

J is TRBJ1-1 and V is TRBV6-1, with 12 bases that match TRBD1. V lost 7 bases and J lost 5; bases outside the gene matches: 8. The CDR3 extends over 15 amino acids. The germline CDR1 and CDR2 sequences are MNHNS and SASEGT. The CDR3 reads CASTGTGGDLTEAFF. The CDR3 DNA reads as TGTGCCAGCACCGGGACAGGGGGCGACCTTACTGAAGCTTTCTTT.

The J gene is TRBJ1-5, the V gene TRBV7-2; weak D call: TRBD1 (6 bases). Germline-derived CDR1 and CDR2 are SGHTA and FQGNSA. Trimming stripped 5 bases from V and 0 bases from J, with 14 bases between. This CDR3 region has 16 residues. DNA for the CDR3: TGTGCCAGCAGCACCCAGGGGACCCATAGCAATCAGCCCCAGCATTTT. Encoded protein: CASSTQGTHSNQPQHF.

The V gene is TRBV4-2, the J gene TRBJ2-3; D uncertain. Germline V gene lookup returns CDR1 LGHNA and CDR2 YNFKEQ. The CDR3 is 16 residues long. V lost 5 bases and J 2 bases, leaving 17 bases between the germline ends. The CDR3 nucleotides read TGTGCCAGCAGCACTGAAATGACAAGCCCCACAGATACGCAGTATTTT. Amino acids: CASSTEMTSPTDTQYF.

V is TRBV4-2 and J is TRBJ2-1; 11 nucleotides align to TRBD2. Germline lookup yields CDR1 LGHNA and CDR2 YNFKEQ. The V and J ends lost 0 bases and 7 bases, in that order; junction bases with no gene match: 5. This CDR3 is 16 amino acids long. CDR3: CASSQDASGGYNEQFF. CDR3 DNA sequence: TGTGCCAGCAGCCAAGATGCTAGCGGGGGGTATAATGAGCAGTTCTTC.

The rearrangement joins TRBV25-1 to TRBJ1-2, with TRBD1 matching 10 bases. The CDR3 has 14 amino acids. The J segment lost 13 bases and the V segment lost 6 bases, leaving 14 bases of the junction unmatched. CDR1 MGHDK and CDR2 SYGVNS come from the germline V gene. The CDR3 protein is CASSQTGGDEKPTF. CDR3 coding DNA: TGTGCCAGCAGCCAGACAGGGGGCGATGAAAAACCCACCTTC.

The chain couples TRBV15 to TRBJ1-2; no definite D call. Trimming pared 0 bases from V and 5 bases from J, leaving 10 bases between. Germline assignment: CDR1 LNHNV and CDR2 YYDKDF (reference sequence). This CDR3 comprises 14 residues. The CDR3 DNA follows: TGTGCCACCAGCAGAGATCTGGGAGATTATGGCTACACCTTC. Residues: CATSRDLGDYGYTF.

The gene calls are TRBV4-1 and TRBJ2-7; TRBD1 is a possible D gene (6 bases). CDR3 length equals 12 residues. Between the trimmed V and J ends, which lost 6 bases and 2 bases, there was a span of 8 bases. Germline lookup yields CDR1 MGHRA and CDR2 YSYEKL. The CDR3 sequence: CASRGGTYEQYF. The CDR3 region has the DNA TGCGCCAGCAGAGGGGGAACCTACGAGCAGTACTTC.

In its sample, this clone was seen once. The chain is built from TRBV13 and TRBJ2-1, with 8 bases lining up with TRBD2. The CDR3 loop spans 15 amino acids. The trim removed 4 bases at V and 3 bases at J, leaving 5 bases unmatched. Looked up from germline, CDR1 is PRHDT and CDR2 is FYEKMQ (reference sequence). The CDR3 region has the DNA TGTGCCAGCAGCTCAGGACTAGCCTACTACAATGAGCAGTTCTTC. Translation gives CASSSGLAYYNEQFF. The variable domain in full, completed from reference TRBV13 and TRBJ2-1, reads AAGVIQSPRHLIKEKRETATLKCYPIPRHDTVYWYQQGPGQDPQFLISFYEKMQSDKGSIPDRFSAQQFSDYHSELNMSSLELGDSALYFCASSSGLAYYNEQFFGPGTRLTVL.

V usage is TRBV10-1 and J usage is TRBJ2-5; the match to TRBD1 covers 7 bases. J gave up 5 bases and V 6 bases, and 6 bases lay outside the gene matches. Germline CDR1 reads WNHNN; CDR2 reads SYGVQD (reference sequence). The CDR3 covers 13 residues. CDR3 in amino acids: CASSSGTVETQYF. The CDR3 bases are TGCGCCAGCAGCTCCGGGACAGTGGAGACCCAGTACTTC.

This sequence joins TRBV4-1 and TRBJ2-5, with D perhaps matching TRBD2 (6 bases). CDR3 size: 14 residues. Trimming pared 3 bases from V and 9 bases from J, leaving 17 bases between. Germline V gives CDR1 MGHRA, CDR2 YSYEKL. CDR3 in DNA: TGCGCCAGCAGCCATCCCACGCCCAGGGAGGCCCAGTACTTC. It specifies CASSHPTPREAQYF.

Here the CDR3 reads CASSEETYGEKLFF. CDR3 in DNA: TGTGCCAGCAGTGAAGAGACATACGGTGAAAAACTGTTTTTT. The gene calls are TRBV25-1 and TRBJ1-4; D gene ambiguous. CDR1 and CDR2 (germline): MGHDK, SYGVNS. V was pared by 2 bases and J by 7 bases, with 11 bases between. This CDR3 spans 14 amino acids.

The chain couples TRBV27 to TRBJ2-7; 9 bases line up with TRBD1. The germline gives CDR1 MNHEY, CDR2 SMNVEV (reference sequence). The V gene end was trimmed by 3 bases and the J gene end by 3 bases; junction bases not matched to a gene: 6. This CDR3 spans 15 amino acids. The CDR3 bases are TGTGCCAGCAGTTTCCTTGACAGGGGGGACTACGAGCAGTACTTC. It is translated as CASSFLDRGDYEQYF.

This rearrangement joins TRBV4-1 to TRBJ2-7; 9 bases align to TRBD1. Looked up from germline, CDR1 is MGHRA and CDR2 is YSYEKL. The CDR3 has 14 residues. After removal of 4 bases from V and 5 bases from J, the junction contained 6 bases not matched to a gene. CDR3 loop: CASSPEDRGNEQYF. The CDR3 nucleotides are TGCGCCAGCAGCCCCGAGGACAGGGGTAACGAGCAGTACTTC.

The chain carries TRBV10-2 and TRBJ1-2; no reliable D call. This CDR3 has 15 residues. The germline V and J ends were trimmed by 5 bases and 6 bases, with 19 bases remaining between them. Germline V gene sequence: CDR1 WSHSY, CDR2 SAAADI. CDR3 loop: CASSIYASGRDGYTF. CDR3 bases: TGCGCCAGCAGTATATACGCTAGTGGTCGGGATGGCTACACCTTC.

The table lists this clone with a count of one. This sequence joins TRBV4-1 and TRBJ2-3, with 8 bases identical to TRBD2. Germline CDR1 is MGHRA and CDR2 is YSYEKL. V was clipped by 4 bases and J by 2 bases; unmatched bases: 5. The CDR3 consists of 15 residues. CDR3 protein: CASSPGGGSTDTQYF. In nucleotides, the CDR3 is TGCGCCAGCAGCCCTGGCGGGGGGTCCACAGATACGCAGTATTTT.